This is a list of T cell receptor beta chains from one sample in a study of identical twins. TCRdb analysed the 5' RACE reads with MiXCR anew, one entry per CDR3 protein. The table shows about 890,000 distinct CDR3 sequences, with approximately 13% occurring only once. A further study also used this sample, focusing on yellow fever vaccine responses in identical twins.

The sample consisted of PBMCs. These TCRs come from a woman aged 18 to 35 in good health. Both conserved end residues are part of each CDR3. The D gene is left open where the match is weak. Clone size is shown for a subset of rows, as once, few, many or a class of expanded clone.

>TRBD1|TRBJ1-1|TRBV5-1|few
CASSSADRGAFF
TGCGCCAGCAGCTCGGCAGACAGGGGAGCTTTCTTT
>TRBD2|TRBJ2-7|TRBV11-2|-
CASSLGEGRHYELYF
TGTGCCAGCAGCTTAGGGGAGGGACGGCACTACGAGCTGTACTTC
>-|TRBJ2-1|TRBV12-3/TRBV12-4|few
CASSLLFRPNNEQFF
TGTGCCAGCAGTTTGCTCTTCCGCCCGAACAATGAGCAGTTCTTC
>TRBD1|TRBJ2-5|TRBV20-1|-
CSVPQGEVWETQYF
TGCAGTGTTCCACAGGGGGAGGTTTGGGAGACCCAGTACTTC
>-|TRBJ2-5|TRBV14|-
CASSQSNRGTQYF
TGTGCCAGCAGCCAATCCAACCGAGGGACCCAGTACTTC
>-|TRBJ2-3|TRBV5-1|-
CASSLDLGPDTQYF
TGCGCCAGCAGCTTGGATCTGGGTCCAGATACGCAGTATTTT
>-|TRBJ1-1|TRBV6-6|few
CASTRQTNTEAFF
TGTGCCAGCACCCGACAGACGAACACTGAAGCTTTCTTT
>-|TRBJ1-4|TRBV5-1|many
CASSITGSTANEKLFF
TGCGCCAGCAGCATTACAGGGAGCACGGCTAATGAAAAACTGTTTTTT
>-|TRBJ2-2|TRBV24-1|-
CATSDGQGTGELFF
TGTGCCACCAGTGATGGCCAGGGCACCGGGGAGCTGTTTTTT
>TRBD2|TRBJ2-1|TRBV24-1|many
CATSDLGTSHFF
TGTGCCACCAGTGATTTAGGGACTAGCCACTTCTTC
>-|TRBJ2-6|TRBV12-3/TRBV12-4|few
CASSLSAAGANVLTF
TGTGCCAGCAGTTTGTCAGCTGCTGGGGCCAACGTCCTGACTTTC
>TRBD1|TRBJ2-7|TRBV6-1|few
CASSRTGGSLEQYF
TGTGCCAGCAGCCGGACAGGCGGCTCCCTCGAGCAGTACTTC
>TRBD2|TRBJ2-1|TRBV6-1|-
CATLGGGNYNEQFF
TGTGCCACCCTTGGGGGGGGGAATTACAATGAGCAGTTCTTC
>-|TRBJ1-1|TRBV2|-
CASPSGVRDTEAFF
TGTGCCAGCCCGAGCGGGGTGAGGGACACTGAAGCTTTCTTT
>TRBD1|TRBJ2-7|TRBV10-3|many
CAIRPGQGAYEQYF
TGTGCCATCAGGCCGGGACAGGGGGCCTACGAGCAGTACTTC
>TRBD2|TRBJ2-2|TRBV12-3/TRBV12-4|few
CASTIAGGVTGELFF
TGTGCCAGCACCATAGCGGGAGGGGTCACCGGGGAGCTGTTTTTT
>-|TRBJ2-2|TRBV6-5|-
CASSYQTGTGELFF
TGTGCCAGCAGTTACCAGACCGGGACCGGGGAGCTGTTTTTT
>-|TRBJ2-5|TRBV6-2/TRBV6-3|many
CASRPSRTVFGETQYF
TGTGCCAGCAGACCAAGCAGGACGGTCTTCGGGGAGACCCAGTACTTC
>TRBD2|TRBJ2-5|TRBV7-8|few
CASSLKGVLAGTETQYF
TGTGCCAGCAGCTTAAAAGGCGTGCTAGCGGGAACAGAGACCCAGTACTTC
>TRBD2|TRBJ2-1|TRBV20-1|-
CSARGLTSGSSYNEQFF
TGCAGTGCTAGAGGGCTTACTAGCGGGAGCTCCTACAATGAGCAGTTCTTC
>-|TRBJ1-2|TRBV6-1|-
CASSRDANYGYTF
TGTGCCAGCTCACGGGACGCTAACTATGGCTACACCTTC
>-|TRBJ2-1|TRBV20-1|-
CSARDIGQGVPYNEQFF
TGCAGTGCTAGAGATATCGGGCAGGGAGTTCCCTACAATGAGCAGTTCTTC
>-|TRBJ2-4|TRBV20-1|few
CSAAPGELAKNIQYF
TGCAGTGCCGCCCCGGGGGAACTAGCCAAAAACATTCAGTACTTC
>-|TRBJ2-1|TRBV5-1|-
CASSLAIGPPNEQFF
TGCGCCAGCAGCTTGGCTATCGGACCCCCCAATGAGCAGTTCTTC
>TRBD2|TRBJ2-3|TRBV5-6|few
CASSLWSSGRAGYTDTQYF
TGTGCCAGCAGCTTGTGGTCTAGCGGGAGGGCTGGTTACACAGATACGCAGTATTTT
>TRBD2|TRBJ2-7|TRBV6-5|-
CASSSTLAGPYEQYF
TGTGCCAGCAGTTCTACACTAGCGGGCCCCTACGAGCAGTACTTC
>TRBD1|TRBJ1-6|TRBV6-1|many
CASRKDRGDSPLHF
TGTGCCAGCAGAAAGGACAGGGGTGATTCACCCCTCCACTTT
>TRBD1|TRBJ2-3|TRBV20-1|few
CSARPGGITDTQYF
TGCAGTGCTAGACCAGGGGGAATCACAGATACGCAGTATTTT
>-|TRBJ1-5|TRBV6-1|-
CASSPGPTGTVDQPQHF
TGTGCCAGCAGTCCTGGACCTACAGGGACGGTCGATCAGCCCCAGCATTTT
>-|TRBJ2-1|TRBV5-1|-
CASSLVLSGVFNEQFF
TGCGCCAGCAGCTTGGTCCTTTCGGGAGTCTTCAATGAGCAGTTCTTC
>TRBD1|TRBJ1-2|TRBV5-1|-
CASSRLGTGVETGYGYTF
TGCGCCAGCAGCAGACTCGGGACAGGGGTAGAGACAGGCTATGGCTACACCTTC
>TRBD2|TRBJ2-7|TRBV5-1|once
CARSSGLADDYEQYF
TGCGCCAGAAGCTCGGGACTAGCGGACGACTACGAGCAGTACTTC
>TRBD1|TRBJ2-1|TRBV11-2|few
CASSLEYRGDEQFF
TGTGCCAGCAGCTTAGAGTACAGGGGAGATGAGCAGTTCTTC
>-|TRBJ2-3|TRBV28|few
CASHVVGQATQYF
TGTGCCAGCCACGTAGTCGGGCAAGCTACGCAGTATTTT
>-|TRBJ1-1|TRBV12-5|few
CASGWLGGLMNTEAFF
TGTGCTAGTGGTTGGTTGGGGGGGCTGATGAACACTGAAGCTTTCTTT
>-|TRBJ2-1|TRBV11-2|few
CASSYDRYNEQFF
TGTGCCAGCAGTTATGACAGGTACAATGAGCAGTTCTTC
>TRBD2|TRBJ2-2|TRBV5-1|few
CASSLEHGGTGELFF
TGCGCCAGCAGCTTGGAACACGGGGGGACCGGGGAGCTGTTTTTT
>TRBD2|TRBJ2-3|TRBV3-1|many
CAKLAGVTDTQYF
TGTGCCAAACTAGCGGGAGTTACAGATACGCAGTATTTT
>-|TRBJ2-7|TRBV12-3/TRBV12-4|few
CASSTAPGGQSFYEQYF
TGTGCCAGCAGCACCGCTCCGGGGGGACAGTCATTCTACGAGCAGTACTTC
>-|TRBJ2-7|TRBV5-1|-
CASSLRPASYEQYF
TGCGCCAGCAGCTTGCGGCCAGCCTCCTACGAGCAGTACTTC
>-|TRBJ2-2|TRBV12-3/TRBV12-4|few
CASSFGGSGELFF
TGTGCCAGCAGTTTTGGGGGATCCGGGGAGCTGTTTTTT
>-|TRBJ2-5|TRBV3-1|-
CASSQDGDKYQETQYF
TGTGCCAGCAGCCAAGATGGGGACAAGTACCAAGAGACCCAGTACTTC
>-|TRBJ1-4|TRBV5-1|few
CASSAEPGGHNEKLFF
TGCGCCAGCAGCGCAGAACCCGGGGGGCATAATGAAAAACTGTTTTTT
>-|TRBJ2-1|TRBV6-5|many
CASSYGIQALGDNEQFF
TGTGCCAGCAGTTACGGTATTCAGGCTTTGGGGGACAATGAGCAGTTCTTC
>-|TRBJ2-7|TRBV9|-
CASSVDEDFGSYEQYF
TGTGCCAGCAGCGTAGACGAGGATTTTGGCTCCTACGAGCAGTACTTC
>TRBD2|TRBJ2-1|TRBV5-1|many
CASSLAGGGYNEQFF
TGCGCCAGCAGCTTGGCGGGAGGGGGTTACAATGAGCAGTTCTTC
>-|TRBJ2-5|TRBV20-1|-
CSARDQLAQYF
TGCAGTGCTAGAGATCAGCTGGCCCAGTACTTC